This T cell receptor beta chain originates from a study of cytomegalovirus exposure and HLA in healthy donors. The overall study: Later analysis reported that the 120 or so validation repertoires shared the platform of the 600 to 750 first-cohort repertoires.

With V trimmed by 2 bases and J by 10 bases, 4 bases remained unmatched. In germline, CDR1 is SGHDT, CDR2 YYEEEE. The CDR3 spans 13 residues. To note about this clone: What it binds is unknown.

Repertoires were generated with immunoSEQ multiplex PCR, while TCRdb's copy carries only in-frame clones and drops some. The sample includes about 150,000 clones, about 95% seen only once; the top ten take approximately 1.8%. General study results and limits: CMV antigen specificity of a few CMV-associated chains was confirmed in vitro. Subsequent analysis revealed that first-cohort TCR clusters tended to co-occur in the 100 to 150 validation repertoires.

The receptor's source is a man between 18 and 29 years old in good health and CMV-seropositive. The chain combines TRBV5-6 with TRBJ2-1, with 9 nucleotides matching TRBD2. Sequencing used PBMCs. CDR3 in amino acids: CASSFSGSFEQFF. In nucleotides, the CDR3 is TGTGCCAGCAGCTTTAGCGGGAGTTTCGAGCAGTTCTTC.